Presented here are 8 T cell receptor beta chains from one specimen sequenced in a study of beta chain features in type 1 diabetes. Study outcomes and limitations: Among patients with Type 1 diabetes, TCRB CDR3s were moderately but significantly shorter in every one of the four CD4+ subsets.

No antigen is known for these receptors. The sequenced template was cDNA made from the entire isolated RNA. Clones were read by immunoSEQ multiplex PCR, and TCRdb kept only the in-frame ones, dropping some. The sample comprises around 690,000 clones, roughly 12% of which are singletons, and around 0.12% rests with the top ten. Material for sequencing was naive CD4+ T cells from blood. The receptors here all came from a man aged 25-40 years with type 1 diabetes.

This clone has a handful of counts. The CDR3 nucleotides read TGTGCCAGCAGCTTAGAACTCTCTGGGGCCAACGTCCTGACTTTC. Amino acids: CASSLELSGANVLTF. V gene TRBV11-2 combines with J gene TRBJ2-6; D uncertain. The CDR3 is 15 residues long. The germline V gene has CDR1 SGHAT and CDR2 FQNNGV. The V and J ends lost 0 bases and 0 bases respectively, with 3 bases between them.

This clone came up once. V gene TRBV19 combines with J gene TRBJ2-5, with D possibly being TRBD2 (6 bases). Germline CDR1 and CDR2: LNHDA and SQIVND (reference sequence). The germline V and J ends were trimmed by 7 bases and 1 base, with 10 bases remaining between them. The CDR3 runs to 13 residues. The CDR3, as DNA: TGTGCCAGTAAGGAGGGCCTCCAAGAGACCCAGTACTTC. It specifies CASKEGLQETQYF.

This rearrangement joins TRBV7-9 to TRBJ2-7, with TRBD2 as a possible D gene (5 bases). The V end lost 5 bases, the J end lost 0 bases, and 11 bases lay between the germline ends. Germline values: CDR1 SEHNR, CDR2 FQNEAQ (reference sequence). The CDR3 contains 14 residues. The CDR3 reads CASSPSQISYEQYF. The DNA for the CDR3 is TGTGCCAGCAGCCCTAGCCAAATCTCCTACGAGCAGTACTTC.

This clone was detected only a few times. The chain has TRBV27 and TRBJ2-4, with 8 bases that match TRBD1. CDR3 length: 17 residues. Germline V gene data show CDR1 as MNHEY and CDR2 as SMNVEV (reference sequence). V was pared by 2 bases and J by 2 bases, with 8 bases of the junction left unmatched. The CDR3 DNA reads as TGTGCCAGCAGTTTAAAACCAGGGGGCGGCCCCAAAAACATTCAGTACTTC. Its translation is CASSLKPGGGPKNIQYF.

This chain joins TRBV28 and TRBJ1-2, with TRBD1 identical over 7 bases. From germline, CDR1 is MDHEN and CDR2 SYDVKM. Unmatched junction bases numbered 13, after V lost 2 bases and J lost 10 bases. The CDR3 has 15 amino acids. CDR3 sequence: CASSLTASGTAFYTF. The CDR3 coding sequence is TGTGCCAGCAGTTTAACGGCTAGCGGGACAGCCTTCTACACCTTC.

This clone was counted only a few times. The V gene is TRBV7-2, the J gene TRBJ2-7, with 10 bases fitting TRBD2. The CDR3 length is 15 residues. Looked up from germline, CDR1 is SGHTA and CDR2 is FQGNSA. V shed 4 bases and J 4 bases; nucleotides not matched to a gene: 7. The DNA for the CDR3 is TGTGCCAGCAGCTCTAGCGGGGGAGAGATATACGAGCAGTACTTC. Amino acids: CASSSSGGEIYEQYF.

This clone turned up a few times. This chain links TRBV10-3 with TRBJ1-5; D unclear. The CDR3 contains 13 residues. Germline lookup yields CDR1 ENHRY and CDR2 SYGVKD. Trimming left V 3 bases short and J 5 bases short, with 8 bases between. CDR3 sequence reads: CAISEGTDQPQHF. The CDR3 DNA sequence: TGTGCCATCAGTGAAGGCACAGATCAGCCCCAGCATTTT.

The table lists this clone with a few counts. The rearrangement links TRBV7-2 to TRBJ1-1, with D tentatively TRBD1 (6 bases). The CDR3 contains 13 residues. The germline V gene encodes CDR1 SGHTA and CDR2 FQGNSA. Trimming cost V 4 bases and J 8 bases, with 14 bases left between them. The CDR3 coding sequence is TGTGCCAGCAGCTCCAGGGAGGGGGGAGAAGCTTTCTTT. Protein product: CASSSREGGEAFF. Drawing the rest from reference TRBV7-2 and TRBJ1-1, the complete variable domain is GAGVSQSPSNKVTEKGKDVELRCDPISGHTALYWYRQSLGQGLEFLIYFQGNSAPDKSGLPSDRFSAERTGGSVSTLTIQRTQQEDSAVYLCASSSREGGEAFFGQGTRLTVV.